This passage covers 9 T cell receptor beta chains from one sample sequenced in a study of T cells in Graves' hyperthyroidism and ophthalmopathy. TCR beta CDR3 region amplification was performed from RNA transcripts. The TCR CDR3 was amplified in a first-round RT-PCR using the HTBI primer set. TCRdb called the multiplex PCR reads again in MiXCR, with one record for every CDR3 protein. The sample yields nearly 600,000 distinct CDR3 sequences, more than 11% seen once. The sample was blood. The receptor source for this set is a woman aged 30 to 39 with Graves' hyperthyroidism that later progressed to Graves' ophthalmopathy.

With respect to this clonotype: A read error may be the cause here, since a much bigger clone is one base away. The CDR3 nucleotides read TGTGCCAGCAGCCAAGTACCGCATGTATATGATGCTTTCTTT. This gives the protein CASSQVPHVYDAFF. The gene calls are TRBV3-1 and TRBJ1-1; D is uncertain. The V end lost 1 base, the J end lost 11 bases, and 17 bases lay between the germline ends. The germline V gene has CDR1 LGHDT and CDR2 YNNKEL (reference sequence). This CDR3 has 14 residues.

This clonotype came up many times. V gene TRBV7-6 combines with J gene TRBJ2-1; 8 bases map to TRBD1. Trimming removed 5 bases from V and 4 bases from J; junction bases left unmatched: 4. Looked up from germline, CDR1 is SGHVS and CDR2 is FNYEAQ. The CDR3 contains 14 residues. The CDR3 bases are TGTGCCAGCAGCAACCGACAGGGGTACAATGAGCAGTTCTTC. It is translated as CASSNRQGYNEQFF.

This clonotype occurred many times. The V call is TRBV2, the J call TRBJ2-1; tentatively, D is TRBD1 (5 bases). Germline loops: CDR1 SNHLY, CDR2 FYNNEI. The CDR3 has 12 residues. V lost 9 bases and J 7 bases, leaving 13 bases between the germline ends. The CDR3 here is CASGAGVNEQFF. CDR3 DNA: TGTGCCAGTGGGGCTGGGGTAAATGAGCAGTTCTTC.

This clonotype was recorded many times. This chain connects TRBV6-5 to TRBJ1-5; 7 bases fit TRBD1. The CDR3 sequence is 13 residues long. Germline-derived CDR1 and CDR2 are MNHEY and SVGAGI. V was pared by 2 bases and J by 7 bases, with 2 bases of the junction left unmatched. The CDR3: CASSYVGGQPQHF. The CDR3 DNA sequence: TGTGCCAGCAGTTACGTAGGGGGCCAGCCCCAGCATTTT.

This clonotype was seen at least ten times. The chain's CDR3 is CASSFEGLGNQPQHF. Here the CDR3 DNA reads TGTGCCAGCAGTTTCGAGGGCCTTGGCAATCAGCCCCAGCATTTT. J is TRBJ1-5 and V is TRBV28, with D uncertain. The length of the CDR3 is 15 residues. Per the germline V gene, CDR1 is MDHEN and CDR2 is SYDVKM. The V end lost 3 bases, the J end lost 2 bases, and 11 bases lay between the germline ends.

This clonotype was seen a few times. V usage is TRBV5-1 and J usage is TRBJ1-3; D not resolved. Germline CDR1 SGHRS, CDR2 YFSETQ. The V gene lost 1 base and the J gene lost 4 bases, with 12 bases spanning the gap. There are 15 residues in the CDR3. The DNA for the CDR3 is TGCGCCAGCAGCTTGTCCTGGACCCAAGGAAACACCATATATTTT. Translating it yields CASSLSWTQGNTIYF.

This clonotype was found once. The gene calls are TRBV30 and TRBJ2-1; D is possibly TRBD1 (6 bases). This CDR3 has 13 residues. The V end was cut by 2 bases, the J end by 4 bases, with 9 bases between. Germline assignment: CDR1 GTSNPN and CDR2 SVGIG (reference sequence). CDR3 coding DNA: TGTGCCTGGAGTTGGGGGCGGTACAATGAGCAGTTCTTC. Translated: CAWSWGRYNEQFF.

This clonotype was seen at least ten times. Sequence at one end of the junction differs from germline and may be a read error. The chain links TRBV5-1 to TRBJ2-5; D not resolved. The CDR3 is 12 amino acids. Germline loops: CDR1 SGHRS, CDR2 YFSETQ. CDR3 in DNA: TGTGCCAGCAGTTTAGCTGCGGAGACCCAGTACTTC. Translating gives CASSLAAETQYF.

This clonotype was seen more than once but under ten times. This chain connects TRBV27 to TRBJ2-2; a possible D gene is TRBD2 (6 bases). This CDR3 region has 13 residues. V lost 2 bases and J lost 8, with 9 bases in between. Germline CDR1 reads MNHEY; CDR2 reads SMNVEV (reference sequence). In DNA form, the CDR3 reads TGTGCCAGCAGTTTAGCGGGAAGGGGGGAGCTGTTTTTT. It specifies CASSLAGRGELFF.